The 19 T cell receptor beta chains reported below all come from one sample, sequenced in a study of T cells in localized non-small cell lung cancer. TCRdb keeps only in-frame clones here, not all; method: immunoSEQ multiplex PCR. The sample lists around 91,000 clones, approximately 86% occurring once. The sequenced sample was peripheral blood, obtained before any cancer treatment. The receptors derive from a man between 40 and 69 years old with stage I squamous cell lung carcinoma.

This clone was counted a single time. V gene TRBV13 combines with J gene TRBJ2-5; D is ambiguous. Per the germline V gene, CDR1 is PRHDT and CDR2 is FYEKMQ (reference sequence). V lost 3 bases to trimming and J lost 5 bases, with 16 bases between them. CDR3 length equals 15 residues. The CDR3 protein is CASSFGAAGRETQYF. CDR3 bases: TGTGCCAGCAGCTTTGGCGCGGCCGGTAGGGAGACCCAGTACTTC.

The gene calls are TRBV7-8 and TRBJ1-2; possible D gene TRBD1, 5 bases. The CDR3 covers 12 residues. Deletions cut 5 bases from V and 14 bases from J, with 18 bases between. The germline V gene has CDR1 SGHVS and CDR2 FQNEAQ. CDR3 in amino acids: CASSPGTRRLTF. CDR3 nucleotides: TGTGCCAGCAGCCCCGGGACCCGTCGCCTGACCTTC.

This chain joins TRBV4-3 and TRBJ1-3; D unclear. The ends were cut back, 0 bases at V and 0 bases at J, with 6 bases in the middle. Germline CDR1 is LGHNA and CDR2 is YSLEER. The CDR3 totals 15 residues. The CDR3 spells CASSQDTSSGNTIYF. CDR3 in DNA: TGCGCCAGCAGCCAAGACACCAGCTCTGGAAACACCATATATTTT.

The J gene is TRBJ1-2, the V gene TRBV6-1; TRBD1 matches at 10 bases. Unmatched junction bases numbered 10, after V lost 2 bases and J lost 4 bases. Germline V CDR1 and CDR2: MNHNS, SASEGT. The CDR3 contains 17 residues. The CDR3, as DNA: TGTGCCAGCAGTGAACCACTGACAGGGGGCTCCCCCTATGGCTACACCTTC. Its protein is CASSEPLTGGSPYGYTF.

CDR3 loop: CASSFGGTANYGYTF. CDR3 nucleotides: TGTGCCAGCAGCTTCGGCGGGACAGCTAACTATGGCTACACCTTC. The chain has TRBV7-2 and TRBJ1-2; TRBD1 agrees at 7 bases. The CDR3 spans 15 residues. Germline V gene sequence: CDR1 SGHTA, CDR2 FQGNSA. The V segment lost 3 bases and the J segment 0 bases; nucleotides outside the gene matches: 4. Full variable domain (missing parts from reference TRBV7-2 and TRBJ1-2): GAGVSQSPSNKVTEKGKDVELRCDPISGHTALYWYRQSLGQGLEFLIYFQGNSAPDKSGLPSDRFSAERTGGSVSTLTIQRTQQEDSAVYLCASSFGGTANYGYTFGSGTRLTVV.

This chain links TRBV7-2 with TRBJ1-2; D gene uncertain. The CDR3 is 12 residues long. Germline values: CDR1 SGHTA, CDR2 FQGNSA. V dropped 4 bases and J dropped 8 bases, with 11 bases sitting between them. The CDR3 DNA sequence: TGTGCCAGCAGCTGGACGGGCGGAGGCTACACCTTC. Translated, it gives CASSWTGGGYTF.

The V and J genes are TRBV5-4 and TRBJ1-1; perhaps TRBD1 as D (5 bases). Germline CDR1 and CDR2: SGHNT and YYREEE (reference sequence). This CDR3 has 15 residues. V gave up 1 base and J gave up 0 bases, with 10 bases separating them. CDR3 coding DNA: TGTGCCAGCAGCTTGCGGGGCTTCATGAACACTGAAGCTTTCTTT. Translation gives CASSLRGFMNTEAFF.

This chain links TRBV7-9 with TRBJ2-7, with D hard to call. Trimming left V 3 bases short and J 6 bases short, with 15 bases between. The CDR3 spans 14 residues. The germline gives CDR1 SEHNR, CDR2 FQNEAQ (reference sequence). The CDR3 loop reads CASSFAAAGFEQYF. CDR3 DNA sequence: TGTGCCAGCAGCTTCGCAGCAGCCGGGTTCGAGCAGTACTTC.

The chain joins TRBV2 to TRBJ1-2; D is unclear. From germline, CDR1 is SNHLY and CDR2 FYNNEI. The V gene lost 6 bases and the J gene lost 1 base, with 9 bases spanning the gap. CDR3 length equals 13 residues. The CDR3 spells CASSPDNNYGYTF. The CDR3 DNA is TGTGCCAGCAGCCCCGACAATAACTATGGCTACACCTTC.

CDR3 protein: CASSRGGGSRYEQYF. The CDR3 DNA is TGTGCCAGCAGCCGAGGGGGGGGGAGCCGTTACGAGCAGTACTTC. The chain carries TRBV5-4 and TRBJ2-7; TRBD2 might be the D (7 bases). CDR1 and CDR2 (germline): SGHNT, YYREEE (reference sequence). This CDR3 comprises 15 residues. The V and J ends lost 4 bases and 4 bases respectively, with 18 bases between them.

The chain recombines TRBV6-5 with TRBJ1-2; no clear D gene. This CDR3 comprises 15 residues. CDR1 is MNHEY, CDR2 SVGAGI, per germline. The V and J ends lost 7 bases and 7 bases respectively, with 22 bases between them. CDR3 sequence: CASTPAGTGSRGYTF. The CDR3 coding sequence is TGTGCCAGCACCCCAGCAGGAACTGGATCTCGTGGCTACACCTTC.

This clone was seen just once. The V gene is TRBV5-4, the J gene TRBJ2-7; 7 positions agree with TRBD1. From germline, CDR1 is SGHNT and CDR2 YYREEE (reference sequence). CDR3 length equals 15 residues. Unmatched junction bases numbered 6, after V lost 3 bases and J lost 0 bases. CDR3 loop: CASSSPGQSSYEQYF. The CDR3 DNA sequence: TGTGCCAGCAGCTCTCCGGGACAGAGCTCCTACGAGCAGTACTTC.

The chain couples TRBV6-1 to TRBJ2-7; tentative D call: TRBD1 (6 bases). Trimming cost V 5 bases and J 2 bases, with 10 bases left between them. The CDR3 is 13 residues long. CDR1 is MNHNS and CDR2 is SASEGT in the germline V gene. In DNA form, the CDR3 reads TGTGCCAGCAGTTTACAGGGTCCCTACGAGCAGTACTTC. Translating gives CASSLQGPYEQYF.

This clone has just one count. The J gene is TRBJ1-5, the V gene TRBV15; D is undetermined. Germline loops: CDR1 LNHNV, CDR2 YYDKDF (reference sequence). There are 15 residues in the CDR3. V was shortened by 3 bases and J by 7 bases, with 16 bases between the two germline ends. In nucleotides, the CDR3 is TGTGCCACCAGCAGCCCCTCCAGGCTGGGGCAGCCCCAGCATTTT. Amino acid sequence: CATSSPSRLGQPQHF.

The chain carries TRBV5-4 and TRBJ2-5; D is unresolved. The germline V and J ends were trimmed by 1 base and 2 bases, with 6 bases remaining between them. Per germline, CDR1 SGHNT and CDR2 YYREEE (reference sequence). CDR3 size: 13 residues. The CDR3 sequence is CASSLQIQETQYF. The CDR3, as DNA: TGTGCCAGCAGCTTGCAAATACAAGAGACCCAGTACTTC. Full variable domain (missing parts from reference TRBV5-4 and TRBJ2-5): ETGVTQSPTHLIKTRGQQVTLRCSSQSGHNTVSWYQQALGQGPQFIFQYYREEENGRGNFPPRFSGLQFPNYSSELNVNALELDDSALYLCASSLQIQETQYFGPGTRLLVL.

The genes are TRBV7-2 and TRBJ2-7, with D perhaps TRBD1 (6 bases). Germline CDR1 reads SGHTA; CDR2 reads FQGNSA. V lost 1 base, J lost 4 bases, and 8 bases lay in between. The CDR3 is 13 residues long. The DNA of the CDR3 is TGTGCCAGCAGCTTAGGGACAGAGTACGAGCAGTACTTC. Residues: CASSLGTEYEQYF.

This clone appeared a single time. This chain joins TRBV10-2 and TRBJ1-1; TRBD1 might be the D (5 bases). The germline CDR1 and CDR2 sequences are WSHSY and SAAADI. Deletions cut 0 bases from V and 5 bases from J, with 10 bases between. This CDR3 spans 14 amino acids. The CDR3 DNA sequence: TGCGCCAGCAGTGAGTCGCTGGGACGTACTGAAGCTTTCTTT. It is translated as CASSESLGRTEAFF.

CDR3: CASSIRTPSTDTQYF. CDR3 nucleotides: TGTGCCAGTAGTATACGGACCCCCTCCACAGATACGCAGTATTTT. V gene TRBV19 combines with J gene TRBJ2-3; no firm D call. Germline loops: CDR1 LNHDA, CDR2 SQIVND (reference sequence). The V end lost 2 bases, the J end lost 2 bases, and 11 bases lay between the germline ends. CDR3 size: 15 residues.

As concerns this clone: Germline is not matched at one junction end, which may reflect a read error. V gene TRBV20-1 combines with J gene TRBJ1-2, with D unclear. Germline CDR1 reads DFQATT; CDR2 reads SNEGSKA (reference sequence). This CDR3 contains 10 residues. The CDR3 DNA reads TGCAGTGCTACTTTGCTTGGCTACGCCTTC. It translates to CSATLLGYAF.